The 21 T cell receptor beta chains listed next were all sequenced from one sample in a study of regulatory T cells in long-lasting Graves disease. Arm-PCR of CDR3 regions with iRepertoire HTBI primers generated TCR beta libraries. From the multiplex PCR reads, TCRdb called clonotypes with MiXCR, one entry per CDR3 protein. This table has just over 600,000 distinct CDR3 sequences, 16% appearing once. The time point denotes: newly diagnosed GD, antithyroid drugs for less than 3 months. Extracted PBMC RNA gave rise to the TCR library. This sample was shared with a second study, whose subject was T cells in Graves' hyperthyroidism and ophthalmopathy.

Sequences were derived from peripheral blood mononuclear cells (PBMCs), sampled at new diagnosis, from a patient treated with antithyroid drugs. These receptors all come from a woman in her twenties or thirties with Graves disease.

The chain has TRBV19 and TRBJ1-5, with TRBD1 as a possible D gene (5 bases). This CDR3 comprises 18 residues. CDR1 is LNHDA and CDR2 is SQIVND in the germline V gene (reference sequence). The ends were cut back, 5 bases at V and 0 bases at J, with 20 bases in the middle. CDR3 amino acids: CASSHRQGEFYSNQPQHF. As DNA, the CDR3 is TGTGCCAGTAGTCACCGGCAAGGGGAGTTCTATAGCAATCAGCCCCAGCATTTT.

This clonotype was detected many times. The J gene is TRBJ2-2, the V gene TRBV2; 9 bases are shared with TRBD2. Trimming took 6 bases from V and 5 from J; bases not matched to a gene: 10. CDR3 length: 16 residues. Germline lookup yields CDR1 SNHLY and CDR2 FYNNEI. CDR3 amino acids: CASRATAGGVTGELFF. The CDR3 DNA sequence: TGTGCCAGCAGAGCGACAGCGGGAGGTGTGACCGGGGAGCTGTTTTTT.

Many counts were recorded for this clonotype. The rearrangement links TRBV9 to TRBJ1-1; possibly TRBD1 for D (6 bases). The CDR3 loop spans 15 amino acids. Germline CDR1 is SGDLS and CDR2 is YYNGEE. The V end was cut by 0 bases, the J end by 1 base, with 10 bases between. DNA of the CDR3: TGTGCCAGCAGCGTAGATGACAGGCGGAACACTGAAGCTTTCTTT. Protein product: CASSVDDRRNTEAFF.

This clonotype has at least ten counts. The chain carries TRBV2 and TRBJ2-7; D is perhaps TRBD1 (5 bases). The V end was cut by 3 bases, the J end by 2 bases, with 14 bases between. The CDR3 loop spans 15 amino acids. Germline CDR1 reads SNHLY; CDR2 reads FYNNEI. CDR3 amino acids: CASSEVSLGAYEQYF. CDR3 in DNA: TGTGCCAGCAGTGAGGTCAGCCTAGGGGCCTACGAGCAGTACTTC. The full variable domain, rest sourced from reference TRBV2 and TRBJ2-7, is EPEVTQTPSHQVTQMGQEVILRCVPISNHLYFYWYRQILGQKVEFLVSFYNNEISEKSEIFDDQFSVERPDGSNFTLKIRSTKLEDSAMYFCASSEVSLGAYEQYFGPGTRLTVT.

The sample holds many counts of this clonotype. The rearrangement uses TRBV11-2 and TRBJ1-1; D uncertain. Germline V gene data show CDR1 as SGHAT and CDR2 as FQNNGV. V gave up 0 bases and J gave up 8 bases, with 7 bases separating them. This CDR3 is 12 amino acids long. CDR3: CASSLDSLEAFF. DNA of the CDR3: TGTGCCAGCAGCTTAGACAGCCTAGAAGCTTTCTTT.

The DNA for the CDR3 is TGCGCCAGCAGCCATCTGACCCCGAACACTGAAGCTTTCTTT. It is translated as CASSHLTPNTEAFF. The chain carries TRBV4-3 and TRBJ1-1; D not certain. This CDR3 comprises 14 residues. V was cut by 3 bases and J by 1 base, with 9 bases left in between. Germline V CDR1 and CDR2: LGHNA, YSLEER.

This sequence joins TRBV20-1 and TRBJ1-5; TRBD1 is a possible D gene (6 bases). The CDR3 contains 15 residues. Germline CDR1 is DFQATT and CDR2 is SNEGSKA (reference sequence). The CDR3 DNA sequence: TGCAGCGCGCGGCAGGGGTCCTCGCGTAATCAGCCCCAGCATTTT. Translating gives CSARQGSSRNQPQHF.

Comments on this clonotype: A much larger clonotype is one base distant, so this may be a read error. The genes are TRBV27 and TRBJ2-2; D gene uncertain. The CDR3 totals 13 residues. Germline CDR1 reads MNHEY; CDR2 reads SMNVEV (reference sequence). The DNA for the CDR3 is TGTGCCAGCAGTATATCAGAGTCCGGGGAGCTGTTTTTT. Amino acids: CASSISESGELFF.

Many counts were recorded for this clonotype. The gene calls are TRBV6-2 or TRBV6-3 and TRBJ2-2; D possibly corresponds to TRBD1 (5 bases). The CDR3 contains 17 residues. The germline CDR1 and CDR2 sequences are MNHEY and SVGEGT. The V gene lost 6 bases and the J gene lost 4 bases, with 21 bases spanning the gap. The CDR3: CASSYPAQGTGTGELFF. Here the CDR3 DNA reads TGTGCCAGCAGCTATCCCGCCCAGGGAACGGGCACCGGGGAGCTGTTTTTT.

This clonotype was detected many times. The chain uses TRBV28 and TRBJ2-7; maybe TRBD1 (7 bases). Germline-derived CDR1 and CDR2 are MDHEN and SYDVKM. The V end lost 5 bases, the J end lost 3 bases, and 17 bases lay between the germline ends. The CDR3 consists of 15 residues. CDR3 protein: CASSRRDSLYYEQYF. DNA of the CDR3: TGTGCCAGCAGTCGGCGGGACAGCCTTTACTACGAGCAGTACTTC.

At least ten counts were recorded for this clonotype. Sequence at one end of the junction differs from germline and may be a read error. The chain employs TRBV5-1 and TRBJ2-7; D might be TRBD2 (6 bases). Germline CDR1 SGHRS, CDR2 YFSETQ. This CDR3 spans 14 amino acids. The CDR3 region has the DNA TGTGCCAGCAGCATATCCGGGACTTCATACGGGCAGTACTTC. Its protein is CASSISGTSYGQYF.

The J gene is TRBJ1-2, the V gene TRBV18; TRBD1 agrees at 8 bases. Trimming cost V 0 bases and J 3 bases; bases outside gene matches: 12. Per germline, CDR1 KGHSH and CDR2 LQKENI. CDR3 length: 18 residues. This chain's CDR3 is CASSPPRSLTDRDYGYTF. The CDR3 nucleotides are TGTGCCAGCTCACCACCTCGGAGTCTCACGGACAGGGACTATGGCTACACCTTC.

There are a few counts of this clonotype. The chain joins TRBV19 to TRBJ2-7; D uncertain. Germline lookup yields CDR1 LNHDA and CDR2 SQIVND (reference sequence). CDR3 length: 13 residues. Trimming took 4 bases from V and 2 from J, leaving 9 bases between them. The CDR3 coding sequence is TGTGCCAGTAGTAGGGCATCAACCTACGAGCAGTACTTC. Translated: CASSRASTYEQYF.

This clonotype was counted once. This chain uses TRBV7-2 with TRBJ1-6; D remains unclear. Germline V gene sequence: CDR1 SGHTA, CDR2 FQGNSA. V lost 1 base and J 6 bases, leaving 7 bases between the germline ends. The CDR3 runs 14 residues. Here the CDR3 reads CASSLGQLNSPLHF. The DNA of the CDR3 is TGTGCCAGCAGCTTAGGGCAGCTTAATTCACCCCTCCACTTT.

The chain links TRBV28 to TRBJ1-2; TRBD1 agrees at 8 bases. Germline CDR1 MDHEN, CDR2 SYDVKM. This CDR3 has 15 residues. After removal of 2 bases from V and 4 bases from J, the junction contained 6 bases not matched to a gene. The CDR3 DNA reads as TGTGCCAGCAGTTTACACTCGGACAGGGCCTATGGCTACACCTTC. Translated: CASSLHSDRAYGYTF.

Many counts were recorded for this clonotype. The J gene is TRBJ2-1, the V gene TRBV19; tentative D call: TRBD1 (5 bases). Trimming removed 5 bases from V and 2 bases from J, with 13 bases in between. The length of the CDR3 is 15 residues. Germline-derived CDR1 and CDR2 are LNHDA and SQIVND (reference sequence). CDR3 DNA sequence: TGTGCCAGTAGTGCAGGGTTGGGCCCCTACAATGAGCAGTTCTTC. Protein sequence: CASSAGLGPYNEQFF.

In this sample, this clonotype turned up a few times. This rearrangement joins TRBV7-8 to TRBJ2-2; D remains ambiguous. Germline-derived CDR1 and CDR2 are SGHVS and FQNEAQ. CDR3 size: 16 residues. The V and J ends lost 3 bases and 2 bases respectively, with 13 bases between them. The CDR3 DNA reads TGTGCCAGCAGCTTTCCATCGGGCCGAAACACCGGGGAGCTGTTTTTT. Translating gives CASSFPSGRNTGELFF.

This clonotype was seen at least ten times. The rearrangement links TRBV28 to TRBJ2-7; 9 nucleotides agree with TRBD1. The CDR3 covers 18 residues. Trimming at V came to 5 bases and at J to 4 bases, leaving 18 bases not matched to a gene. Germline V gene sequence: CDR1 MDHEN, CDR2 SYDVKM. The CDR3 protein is CASSPSRDRVRGQYEQYF. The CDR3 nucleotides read TGTGCCAGCAGTCCGTCCCGGGACAGGGTCCGGGGCCAATACGAGCAGTACTTC.

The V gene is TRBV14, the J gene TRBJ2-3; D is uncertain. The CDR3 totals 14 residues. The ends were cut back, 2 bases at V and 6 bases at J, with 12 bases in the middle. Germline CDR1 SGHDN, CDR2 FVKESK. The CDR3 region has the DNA TGTGCCAGCAGCCAATTTGGCTTCGGGGATACGCAGTATTTT. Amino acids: CASSQFGFGDTQYF.

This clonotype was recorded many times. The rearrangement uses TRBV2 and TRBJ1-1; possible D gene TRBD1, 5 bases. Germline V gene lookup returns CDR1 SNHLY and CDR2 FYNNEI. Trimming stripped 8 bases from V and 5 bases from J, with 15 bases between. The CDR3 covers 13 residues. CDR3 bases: TGTGCCAGCTGGGTCGGGGCGAGGACTGAAGCTTTCTTT. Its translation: CASWVGARTEAFF.

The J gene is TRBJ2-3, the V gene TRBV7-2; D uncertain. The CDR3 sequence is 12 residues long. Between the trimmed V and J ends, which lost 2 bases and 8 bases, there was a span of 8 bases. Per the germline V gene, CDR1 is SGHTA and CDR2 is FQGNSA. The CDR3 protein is CASSLQPGTQYF. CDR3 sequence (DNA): TGTGCCAGCAGCTTACAGCCAGGTACGCAGTATTTT.